The 27 T cell receptor beta chains listed next were all sequenced from one sample in a study of chemoradiotherapy in HPV16-positive cancers. Using immunoSEQ multiplex PCR, the repertoire was profiled, and TCRdb retains in-frame clones only, with some absent. The data hold roughly 25,000 clones, with approximately 94% observed a single time. This specimen was collected from a patient who underwent chemoradiotherapy. Receptor source: a human donor with HPV-associated anogenital cancer.

The V gene is TRBV28, the J gene TRBJ1-2; TRBD1 agrees at 7 bases. Germline V gene lookup returns CDR1 MDHEN and CDR2 SYDVKM. Unmatched junction bases numbered 16, after V lost 7 bases and J lost 8 bases. The CDR3 contains 15 residues. This CDR3 is CASMLQGQNWRGYTF. In DNA form, the CDR3 reads TGTGCCAGCATGTTACAGGGGCAAAACTGGAGGGGCTACACCTTC.

In its sample, this clone was seen once. The chain combines TRBV23-1 with TRBJ2-7; D unresolved. Being an ORF, TRBV23-1 has a function that is uncertain. The CDR3 has 17 amino acids. The ends were cut back, 0 bases at V and 1 base at J, with 16 bases in the middle. Here the CDR3 DNA reads TGCGCCAGCAGTCAATCTTTTTCCTTCGTATGGTCCTACGAGCAGTACTTC. Residues: CASSQSFSFVWSYEQYF.

The chain joins TRBV18 to TRBJ1-1, with 9 bases lining up with TRBD1. The junction had 5 bases not matched to a gene; V was cut back by 5 bases and J by 1 base. The CDR3 extends over 15 amino acids. Germline V CDR1 and CDR2: KGHSH, LQKENI. CDR3 protein: CASSSTGGPNTEAFF. Here the CDR3 DNA reads TGTGCCAGCTCATCCACAGGGGGCCCGAACACTGAAGCTTTCTTT.

The rearrangement uses TRBV5-5 and TRBJ2-7, with D unresolved. The germline V gene has CDR1 SGHKS and CDR2 YYEKEE (reference sequence). The CDR3 sequence is 12 residues long. Trimming shortened V by 0 bases and J by 11 bases, and 12 bases separated the two germline ends. CDR3 loop: CASSLDSYTEYF. The DNA for the CDR3 is TGTGCCAGCAGCTTGGATTCTTACACGGAGTACTTC.

The rearrangement joins TRBV28 to TRBJ1-5; 8 nucleotides match TRBD1. V was clipped by 2 bases and J by 7 bases; unmatched bases: 10. From germline, CDR1 is MDHEN and CDR2 SYDVKM. The CDR3 is 16 amino acids. The DNA of the CDR3 is TGTGCCAGCAGTTTAAGGTCAGGGGGCGTTGGGCAGCCCCAGCATTTT. This gives the protein CASSLRSGGVGQPQHF.

V is TRBV5-1 and J is TRBJ2-3; 7 nucleotides align to TRBD2. The CDR3 has 16 amino acids. CDR1 is SGHRS and CDR2 is YFSETQ in the germline V gene. J gave up 6 bases and V 2 bases, and 12 bases lay outside the gene matches. In nucleotides, the CDR3 is TGCGCCAGCAGCTTCTCAAGAGCGGGGTACTCGGATACGCAGTATTTT. Its translation is CASSFSRAGYSDTQYF.

The CDR3 protein is CASSGPSGPNTEAFF. The CDR3, as DNA: TGTGCCAGCAGTGGCCCCTCGGGGCCGAACACTGAAGCTTTCTTT. V is TRBV2 and J is TRBJ1-1, with D tentatively TRBD1 (5 bases). CDR3 length: 15 amino acids. Germline loops: CDR1 SNHLY, CDR2 FYNNEI. The ends were cut back, 4 bases at V and 1 base at J, with 13 bases in the middle.

The rearrangement links TRBV5-5 to TRBJ1-4; the D gene is possibly TRBD1 (6 bases). CDR3 length equals 14 residues. Trimming left V 0 bases short and J 6 bases short, with 9 bases between. The germline V gene has CDR1 SGHKS and CDR2 YYEKEE (reference sequence). CDR3: CASSLGGGDEKLFF. The CDR3 bases are TGTGCCAGCAGCTTGGGAGGGGGTGATGAAAAACTGTTTTTT.

J is TRBJ1-3 and V is TRBV27; D remains unclear. V lost 2 bases, J lost 0 bases, and 14 bases lay in between. Germline loops: CDR1 MNHEY, CDR2 SMNVEV (reference sequence). The CDR3 length is 17 residues. This CDR3 is CASSLRWSASSGNTIYF. The DNA of the CDR3 is TGTGCCAGCAGTTTAAGGTGGTCCGCGAGCTCTGGAAACACCATATATTTT.

The V gene is TRBV6-6, the J gene TRBJ1-5; D ambiguous. In germline, CDR1 is MNHNY, CDR2 SVGAGI (reference sequence). The length of the CDR3 is 13 residues. Trimming left V 0 bases short and J 5 bases short, with 5 bases between. In DNA form, the CDR3 reads TGTGCCAGCAGTTACTCGAAAGATCAGCCCCAGCATTTT. It codes for CASSYSKDQPQHF.

This chain joins TRBV5-1 and TRBJ2-1; D possibly corresponds to TRBD2 (5 bases). CDR3 size: 15 residues. V lost 3 bases to trimming and J lost 7 bases, with 17 bases between them. CDR1 SGHRS and CDR2 YFSETQ come from the germline V gene. The CDR3 DNA sequence: TGCGCCAGCAGCTGGTCAGCGGTACAGAAGAATGAGCAGTTCTTC. Translation: CASSWSAVQKNEQFF. Supplemented by reference TRBV5-1 and TRBJ2-1, the full variable domain reads KAGVTQTPRYLIKTRGQQVTLSCSPISGHRSVSWYQQTPGQGLQFLFEYFSETQRNKGNFPGRFSGRQFSNSRSEMNVSTLELGDSALYLCASSWSAVQKNEQFFGPGTRLTVL.

V usage is TRBV5-1 and J usage is TRBJ2-5, with a weak D call TRBD2 (6 bases). V lost 2 bases and J 5 bases, leaving 13 bases between the germline ends. This CDR3 is built from 14 residues. Per germline, CDR1 SGHRS and CDR2 YFSETQ. As DNA, the CDR3 is TGCGCCAGCAGCTTTTCCGGGAGTGGTGAGACCCAGTACTTC. Protein product: CASSFSGSGETQYF.

The CDR3 here is CASSFRSVPKKLFF. The DNA for the CDR3 is TGTGCCAGCAGCTTTCGCAGCGTACCTAAAAAACTGTTTTTT. The chain is built from TRBV5-6 and TRBJ1-4, with D unresolved. The germline gives CDR1 SGHDT, CDR2 YYEEEE. Trimming left V 2 bases short and J 9 bases short, with 14 bases between. The CDR3 extends over 14 amino acids.

This chain links TRBV7-9 with TRBJ1-1, with TRBD1 as a possible D gene (5 bases). The CDR3 loop spans 13 amino acids. CDR1 and CDR2 (germline): SEHNR, FQNEAQ (reference sequence). Trimming removed 2 bases from V and 3 bases from J, with 7 bases in between. The CDR3 DNA reads as TGTGCCAGCAGCTTACAGGGTTACACTGAAGCTTTCTTT. It is translated as CASSLQGYTEAFF.

The chain combines TRBV25-1 with TRBJ1-1, with TRBD1 matching 7 bases. Germline CDR1 and CDR2: MGHDK and SYGVNS. With 5 bases clipped from V and 9 bases from J, the junction kept 9 bases outside the gene matches. The CDR3 runs to 13 residues. The CDR3 loop is CASSTPGQSKAFF. The CDR3 coding sequence is TGTGCCAGCAGTACACCGGGACAGTCCAAAGCTTTCTTT.

As DNA, the CDR3 is TGTGCCAGCAGCCACCCGACAGGGGGCAATCAGCCCCAGCATTTT. Translating it yields CASSHPTGGNQPQHF. The chain links TRBV14 to TRBJ1-5; 8 positions match TRBD1. The CDR3 length is 15 residues. With 3 bases clipped from V and 2 bases from J, the junction kept 3 bases outside the gene matches. CDR1 and CDR2 (germline): SGHDN, FVKESK.

The V call is TRBV5-1, the J call TRBJ2-6; the D call may be TRBD1 or TRBD2 (5 bases each). Trimming took 4 bases from V and 1 from J, leaving 15 bases between them. Germline-derived CDR1 and CDR2 are SGHRS and YFSETQ. The CDR3 has 17 amino acids. CDR3 coding DNA: TGCGCCAGCAGCCCGCGAGGGGCTAGTTCTGGGGCCAACGTCCTGACTTTC. Amino acid sequence: CASSPRGASSGANVLTF.

V gene TRBV28 combines with J gene TRBJ1-2; perhaps TRBD1 as D (6 bases). V lost 6 bases, J lost 8 bases, and 13 bases lay in between. The CDR3 length is 12 residues. Germline V gene data show CDR1 as MDHEN and CDR2 as SYDVKM. The CDR3 DNA is TGTGCCAGCAGCATAAACAGGGTCGGCTACACCTTC. The encoded protein is CASSINRVGYTF.

The V and J genes are TRBV5-5 and TRBJ1-2; a weak D match, TRBD1 (5 bases). CDR1 SGHKS and CDR2 YYEKEE come from the germline V gene (reference sequence). The CDR3 extends over 14 amino acids. The V gene lost 4 bases and the J gene lost 8 bases, with 18 bases spanning the gap. Here the CDR3 reads CASSLDTFMAGYTF. The CDR3 DNA reads TGTGCCAGCAGCCTGGACACTTTTATGGCAGGCTACACCTTC.

V and J are TRBV5-1 and TRBJ2-3; 7 positions agree with TRBD1. This CDR3 comprises 17 residues. Losses at the gene ends were 3 bases for V and 3 bases for J; bases not matched to a gene: 13. Germline V gives CDR1 SGHRS, CDR2 YFSETQ. CDR3 amino acids: CASSSSTKGARTDTQYF. The CDR3 DNA is TGCGCCAGCAGCTCGTCAACAAAGGGGGCGAGGACAGATACGCAGTATTTT.

The chain employs TRBV11-2 and TRBJ1-3; D ambiguous. The CDR3 contains 16 residues. CDR1 is SGHAT, CDR2 FQNNGV, per germline. The ends were cut back, 5 bases at V and 1 base at J, with 15 bases in the middle. CDR3 region: CASSTQVGFSGNTIYF. The CDR3 region has the DNA TGTGCCAGCAGCACCCAGGTGGGGTTTTCTGGAAACACCATATATTTT.

V is TRBV5-4 and J is TRBJ1-1; D is perhaps TRBD1 (5 bases). The CDR3 loop spans 14 amino acids. Trimming left V 4 bases short and J 2 bases short, with 12 bases between. Germline CDR1 and CDR2: SGHNT and YYREEE (reference sequence). The CDR3 sequence: CASSPGRSNTEAFF. As DNA, the CDR3 is TGTGCCAGCAGCCCGGGACGGTCAAACACTGAAGCTTTCTTT. The entire variable domain, with the rest obtained from reference TRBV5-4 and TRBJ1-1, is as follows: ETGVTQSPTHLIKTRGQQVTLRCSSQSGHNTVSWYQQALGQGPQFIFQYYREEENGRGNFPPRFSGLQFPNYSSELNVNALELDDSALYLCASSPGRSNTEAFFGQGTRLTVV.

The chain is built from TRBV6-5 and TRBJ2-5; D might be TRBD1 (6 bases). Germline CDR1 reads MNHEY; CDR2 reads SVGAGI. The CDR3 loop spans 15 amino acids. V dropped 0 bases and J dropped 2 bases, with 10 bases sitting between them. The CDR3 reads CASSYSRTAQETQYF. For the CDR3, the DNA is TGTGCCAGCAGTTACTCACGGACAGCTCAAGAGACCCAGTACTTC.

The chain carries TRBV2 and TRBJ2-7, with D perhaps TRBD1 or TRBD2 (5 bases each). V was trimmed by 10 bases and J by 5 bases, leaving 12 bases between them. The CDR3 extends over 11 amino acids. The V gene's germline CDR1 is SNHLY and CDR2 FYNNEI. DNA of the CDR3: TGTGCCACGGGGCGTATGGACGAGCAGTACTTC. Its protein product is CATGRMDEQYF.

The chain recombines TRBV15 with TRBJ1-5; TRBD1 is a possible D gene (5 bases). The CDR3 extends over 15 amino acids. Looked up from germline, CDR1 is LNHNV and CDR2 is YYDKDF (reference sequence). Trimming took off 1 base at V and 9 bases at J, with 16 bases between the two ends. This CDR3 reads CATSRAGGTRGPQHF. In DNA form, the CDR3 reads TGTGCCACCAGCAGAGCCGGGGGGACCCGAGGGCCCCAGCATTTT.

There are a few counts of this clone. The chain carries TRBV28 and TRBJ2-5; 11 nucleotides agree with TRBD2. V trimming: 10 bases; J trimming: 2 bases; junction bases outside the gene matches: 6. Looked up from germline, CDR1 is MDHEN and CDR2 is SYDVKM. CDR3 size: 14 residues. The chain's CDR3 is CATAGLAEQETQYF. CDR3 DNA: TGTGCCACAGCGGGACTAGCGGAACAAGAGACCCAGTACTTC.

The chain uses TRBV2 and TRBJ2-1; D may be TRBD2 (5 bases). The CDR3 runs 15 residues. V was shortened by 4 bases and J by 7 bases, with 17 bases between the two germline ends. In germline, CDR1 is SNHLY, CDR2 FYNNEI. CDR3 coding DNA: TGTGCCAGCAGTGGTCAGCGGCGTGAGTGGAATGAGCAGTTCTTC. Its translation is CASSGQRREWNEQFF.